A single sample is the source of the 10 T cell receptor beta chains below, sequenced in a study of regulatory dendritic cells for organ transplantation. The table came from immunoSEQ multiplex PCR; TCRdb's copy has only in-frame clones and leaves some out. This table has 9,500 to 15,000 clones, about 60% appearing once. Sorted subsets were CFSE-labeled and cultured four to six days with allogeneic dendritic cells. What these receptors recognize is not known. The sequencing sample was made of naive CD8+ T cells from blood cultured with dendritic cells. Noted subset: CD45RA+ naive T cells. The receptors stem from a human donor in good health.

This clone was found once. This chain uses TRBV6-6 with TRBJ2-7, with no clear D. V was cut by 3 bases and J by 0 bases, with 12 bases left in between. The CDR3 is 15 amino acids. Looked up from germline, CDR1 is MNHNY and CDR2 is SVGAGI (reference sequence). Here the CDR3 DNA reads TGTGCCAGCAGTTATCGGCGGCTGTCCTCCTACGAGCAGTACTTC. Translating it yields CASSYRRLSSYEQYF.

This clone has only one observation. The chain uses TRBV19 and TRBJ2-1, with 9 bases fitting TRBD2. The CDR3 length is 15 residues. J was trimmed by 7 bases and V by 3 bases; bases with no gene match: 7. Germline lookup yields CDR1 LNHDA and CDR2 SQIVND (reference sequence). The CDR3: CASSIAGGPKNEQFF. In nucleotides, the CDR3 is TGTGCCAGTAGTATCGCGGGGGGGCCGAAGAATGAGCAGTTCTTC.

The rearrangement joins TRBV5-1 to TRBJ2-1, with 8 bases that match TRBD2. The germline gives CDR1 SGHRS, CDR2 YFSETQ. The CDR3 is 16 amino acids. V gave up 4 bases and J gave up 3 bases; unmatched junction bases: 9. CDR3 nucleotides: TGCGCCAGCAGCATGGCTGGCGGGGGGAACTACAATGAGCAGTTCTTC. Translation gives CASSMAGGGNYNEQFF.

This rearrangement joins TRBV14 to TRBJ2-1; TRBD2 is a possible D gene (5 bases). V shed 1 base and J shed 6 bases, with 10 bases lying between them. The CDR3 sequence is 14 residues long. Germline V gene sequence: CDR1 SGHDN, CDR2 FVKESK. CDR3 sequence reads: CASSQVGVGNEQFF. In DNA form, the CDR3 reads TGTGCCAGCAGCCAAGTCGGGGTCGGCAATGAGCAGTTCTTC.

This clone was counted only a few times. The CDR3 DNA sequence: TGTGCCAGCAGCTTAAGCTCGGAGCAGTACTTC. It yields the protein CASSLSSEQYF. J is TRBJ2-7 and V is TRBV11-3; D gene uncertain. CDR1 SGHNT and CDR2 YENEEA come from the germline V gene. V shed 2 bases and J shed 7 bases, with 6 bases lying between them. The CDR3 length is 11 residues.

The CDR3 region is CASSFPGEIIDGYTF. CDR3 DNA sequence: TGTGCCAGCAGCTTCCCCGGGGAAATCATTGATGGCTACACCTTC. V usage is TRBV5-8 and J usage is TRBJ1-2; no firm D call. CDR3 size: 15 residues. Germline V gene lookup returns CDR1 SGHTS and CDR2 YDEGEE. V was pared by 2 bases and J by 6 bases, with 17 bases between.

There are a few counts of this clone. The chain combines TRBV27 with TRBJ2-7, with D perhaps TRBD1 (6 bases). Trimming took off 4 bases at V and 3 bases at J, with 10 bases between the two ends. CDR3 size: 13 residues. Per germline, CDR1 MNHEY and CDR2 SMNVEV (reference sequence). The CDR3 protein is CASSSDRLYEQYF. CDR3 nucleotides: TGTGCCAGCAGTTCCGACAGGCTCTACGAGCAGTACTTC.

The V gene is TRBV7-2, the J gene TRBJ1-1, with D unresolved. The V gene lost 3 bases and the J gene lost 1 base, with 6 bases spanning the gap. Germline assignment: CDR1 SGHTA and CDR2 FQGNSA. The CDR3 has 13 residues. This CDR3 reads CASSFDKNTEAFF. CDR3 DNA sequence: TGTGCCAGCAGCTTCGACAAGAACACTGAAGCTTTCTTT.

The chain links TRBV11-2 to TRBJ1-1; tentatively, D is TRBD1 (5 bases). Germline assignment: CDR1 SGHAT and CDR2 FQNNGV. Trimming left V 6 bases short and J 1 base short, with 21 bases between. The CDR3 has 17 amino acids. The CDR3 is CASRLTDSGGENTEAFF. The CDR3 coding sequence is TGTGCCAGCAGACTAACGGACTCGGGGGGGGAGAACACTGAAGCTTTCTTT.

The V call is TRBV9, the J call TRBJ2-7; D might be TRBD1 (5 bases). In germline, CDR1 is SGDLS, CDR2 YYNGEE. CDR3 size: 15 residues. V dropped 0 bases and J dropped 4 bases, with 14 bases sitting between them. The CDR3 DNA reads as TGTGCCAGCAGCGTAGGGCAGGGAATCTCATACGAGCAGTACTTC. It specifies CASSVGQGISYEQYF.